A single sample is the source of the 8 T cell receptor beta chains below, sequenced in a study of blood T cell repertoires in COVID-19. The repertoire was sequenced with immunoSEQ multiplex PCR; TCRdb's copy has only in-frame clones and lacks some. The sample shows approximately 82,000 clones, around 80% of them seen only once. Sequenced: peripheral blood. The source is a woman aged 60-70 years with acute or convalescent COVID-19.

The chain joins TRBV9 to TRBJ1-5, with a weak D call TRBD1 (6 bases). CDR3 length: 14 amino acids. CDR1 and CDR2 (germline): SGDLS, YYNGEE. Trimming cost V 2 bases and J 3 bases, with 9 bases left between them. DNA for the CDR3: TGTGCCAGCAGCGTTGGACAGCTCAATCAGCCCCAGCATTTT. As protein: CASSVGQLNQPQHF.

This clone was observed a few times. The V and J genes are TRBV27 and TRBJ1-5, with TRBD1 as a possible D gene (5 bases). Trimming took off 4 bases at V and 0 bases at J, with 10 bases between the two ends. This CDR3 has 15 residues. CDR1 is MNHEY and CDR2 is SMNVEV in the germline V gene (reference sequence). In DNA form, the CDR3 reads TGTGCCAGCAGTTCAGCAGGGTATAGCAATCAGCCCCAGCATTTT. Translation gives CASSSAGYSNQPQHF.

V usage is TRBV6-2 or TRBV6-3 and J usage is TRBJ2-7; 9 nucleotides line up with TRBD2. J lost 5 bases, V lost 2 bases, and 13 bases had no gene match. Germline V gene data show CDR1 as MNHEY and CDR2 as SVGEGT. There are 17 residues in the CDR3. In DNA, the CDR3 is TGTGCCAGCAGTTACAATCTCCGGCGGGGGGGCCGGAACGAGCAGTACTTC. Translating it yields CASSYNLRRGGRNEQYF.

The chain couples TRBV9 to TRBJ1-1; TRBD1 is a possible D gene (6 bases). Germline V gene data show CDR1 as SGDLS and CDR2 as YYNGEE. This CDR3 is 14 amino acids long. Deletions cut 0 bases from V and 7 bases from J, with 13 bases between. In DNA form, the CDR3 reads TGTGCCAGCAGCGTAGGGATACAGGGTAATGAAGCTTTCTTT. Its protein product is CASSVGIQGNEAFF.

V is TRBV7-2 and J is TRBJ1-4; TRBD1 aligns across 8 bases. From germline, CDR1 is SGHTA and CDR2 FQGNSA. The CDR3 contains 15 residues. J gave up 7 bases and V 2 bases, and 6 bases lay outside the gene matches. In nucleotides, the CDR3 is TGTGCCAGCAGCTTACAGGGGGCATTGGGTGAAAAACTGTTTTTT. This codes for CASSLQGALGEKLFF.

The gene calls are TRBV4-3 and TRBJ2-6, with TRBD1 as a possible D gene (5 bases). The germline V gene encodes CDR1 LGHNA and CDR2 YSLEER. CDR3 length: 16 residues. The ends were cut back, 0 bases at V and 4 bases at J, with 10 bases in the middle. In DNA, the CDR3 is TGCGCCAGCAGCCAAGAAGCAGGGTCGGGGGCCAACGTCCTGACTTTC. Amino acid sequence: CASSQEAGSGANVLTF.

In nucleotides, the CDR3 is TGTGCCAGCAGGCGAGGACAGTTCGGCGATGAAAAACTGTTTTTT. Translation: CASRRGQFGDEKLFF. The chain employs TRBV3-1 (or the pseudogene TRBV3-2) and TRBJ1-4; D is perhaps TRBD1 (6 bases). V lost 6 bases to trimming and J lost 6 bases, with 17 bases between them. The CDR3 consists of 15 residues. Germline V gene data show CDR1 as LGHDT and CDR2 as YNNKEL (reference sequence).

V is TRBV5-4 and J is TRBJ1-2; D might be TRBD1 (6 bases). Trimming took off 0 bases at V and 4 bases at J, with 7 bases between the two ends. The CDR3 length is 13 residues. Germline V gene sequence: CDR1 SGHNT, CDR2 YYREEE (reference sequence). CDR3: CASSLADSYGYTF. CDR3 bases: TGTGCCAGCAGCTTGGCGGACAGCTATGGCTACACCTTC.